This is a list of T cell receptor beta chains from one sample in a study of blood T cell repertoires in COVID-19. Sequencing was performed with immunoSEQ multiplex PCR; in TCRdb, only in-frame clones are kept and a portion is missing. The table shows under 150,000 clones, with around 85% occurring only once. Sequencing input: PBMCs or T cells enriched from blood (not recorded which). The receptors here all came from a middle-aged woman who had recovered from COVID-19. Each CDR3 is given with its conserved first and last residue. Fields, in order: D gene, V gene, CDR3 protein. D genes are given only for firm matches.

d_gene: TRBD1; v_gene: TRBV6-5; CDR3aa: CASRQGVYTEAFF
d_gene: -; v_gene: TRBV2; CDR3aa: CASALARGETQYF
d_gene: -; v_gene: TRBV30; CDR3aa: CAWSVGGGNSPLHF
d_gene: TRBD1; v_gene: TRBV25-1; CDR3aa: CATVGTDVFNEQFF
d_gene: -; v_gene: TRBV15; CDR3aa: CATSSADTHLVGETQYF
d_gene: -; v_gene: TRBV3-1/TRBV3-2; CDR3aa: CASSRTENEKLFF
d_gene: TRBD1; v_gene: TRBV2; CDR3aa: CASRWTGGQPQHF
d_gene: -; v_gene: TRBV19; CDR3aa: CASSIGGALGYNEQFF
d_gene: -; v_gene: TRBV5-1; CDR3aa: CASSLLGGDPYQPRGNTIYF
d_gene: TRBD1; v_gene: TRBV19; CDR3aa: CASSEQGIGSPLHF
d_gene: -; v_gene: TRBV10-3; CDR3aa: CAISSSGVGADGYTF
d_gene: -; v_gene: TRBV6-5; CDR3aa: CASLLAQGPTDTQYF
d_gene: -; v_gene: TRBV4-1; CDR3aa: CASSQGDFSPELFF
d_gene: -; v_gene: TRBV3-1/TRBV3-2; CDR3aa: CASSQRGPEAFF
d_gene: TRBD2; v_gene: TRBV7-9; CDR3aa: CASSGSGSFYNEQFF
d_gene: -; v_gene: TRBV7-6; CDR3aa: CASSRQGGGDTEAFF
d_gene: -; v_gene: TRBV7-8; CDR3aa: CASSLGVRGTKVYGYTF
d_gene: TRBD1; v_gene: TRBV6-1; CDR3aa: CASSDYRGYSYEQYF
d_gene: TRBD2; v_gene: TRBV7-6; CDR3aa: CASSSRSTSGIHYSYNEQFF
d_gene: -; v_gene: TRBV5-4; CDR3aa: CASSSNPQVGVGYTF
d_gene: -; v_gene: TRBV7-8; CDR3aa: CASSRQGSTEAFF
d_gene: -; v_gene: TRBV4-1; CDR3aa: CASSPQGTYEQYF
d_gene: -; v_gene: TRBV27; CDR3aa: CASSLRGGETQYF
d_gene: TRBD1; v_gene: TRBV4-1; CDR3aa: CASSLGQSYGYTF
d_gene: TRBD1; v_gene: TRBV11-3; CDR3aa: CASSIGQGFYEQYF
d_gene: -; v_gene: TRBV30; CDR3aa: CAWSVSQGDTEAFF
d_gene: -; v_gene: TRBV7-8; CDR3aa: CASSPTRYNEQFF
d_gene: -; v_gene: TRBV19; CDR3aa: CASTWARTEAFF
d_gene: -; v_gene: TRBV27; CDR3aa: CASSLNNRPLSSYEQYF
d_gene: -; v_gene: TRBV5-4; CDR3aa: CASSNRRDTEAFF
d_gene: TRBD2; v_gene: TRBV5-1; CDR3aa: CASSAGTSGSRSEQFF
d_gene: -; v_gene: TRBV18; CDR3aa: CASSPVKFTDTQYF
d_gene: -; v_gene: TRBV5-4; CDR3aa: CASSSTTGGVTEAFF